These 11 T cell receptor beta chains were sequenced from one sample in a study of T cells in Graves' hyperthyroidism and ophthalmopathy. From RNA transcripts, TCR beta CDR3 regions were amplified. HTBI primers were the set used in a first-round RT-PCR of the TCR CDR3. Each CDR3 protein is one row after TCRdb ran MiXCR on the multiplex PCR reads. Of approximately 330,000 distinct CDR3 sequences in the sample, approximately 14% were seen once. The sequenced sample consisted of blood. The source is a woman aged 40 to 50 with Graves' ophthalmopathy.

This chain links TRBV6-1 with TRBJ2-2; D is perhaps TRBD1 or TRBD2 (5 bases each). CDR3 size: 13 residues. V dropped 3 bases and J dropped 13 bases, with 15 bases sitting between them. From germline, CDR1 is MNHNS and CDR2 SASEGT. The CDR3 sequence: CASSDGGAGGLFF. Here the CDR3 DNA reads TGTGCCAGCAGTGACGGTGGGGCGGGTGGGCTGTTTTTT.

On this clonotype: This could be a read error, since a much larger clone is one nucleotide away. V and J are TRBV7-9 and TRBJ2-1; TRBD2 aligns across 12 bases. Germline assignment: CDR1 SEHNR and CDR2 FQNEAQ (reference sequence). The CDR3 is made up of 16 amino acids. The CDR3 DNA sequence: TGTGCCAGCGGCTTACCCACTAGCGGGAGGTGGAATGAGCAGTTCTTC. It is translated as CASGLPTSGRWNEQFF.

This clonotype was counted only a few times. The genes are TRBV5-1 and TRBJ2-3; D possibly matches TRBD1 or TRBD2 (5 bases each). V lost 7 bases and J lost 0, with 27 bases in between. Germline V gene lookup returns CDR1 SGHRS and CDR2 YFSETQ. The CDR3 extends over 19 amino acids. The CDR3 nucleotides read TGCGCCAGCCGCCGCGAGTTTGGGGAGTTGTCAGGGAGCACAGATACGCAGTATTTT. Encoded protein: CASRREFGELSGSTDTQYF.

The sample holds a few counts of this clonotype. The gene calls are TRBV29-1 and TRBJ2-1; D gene unclear. From germline, CDR1 is SQVTM and CDR2 ANQGSEA. Deletions cut 3 bases from V and 1 base from J, with 10 bases between. This CDR3 is 14 amino acids long. As DNA, the CDR3 is TGCAGCGTTGACGTAGCTGGGTCCTACAATGAGCAGTTCTTC. This codes for CSVDVAGSYNEQFF.

This clonotype was picked up a small number of times. The chain recombines TRBV4-1 with TRBJ2-7, with D possibly being TRBD1 (6 bases). CDR3 length: 14 residues. The V end lost 2 bases, the J end lost 2 bases, and 10 bases lay between the germline ends. CDR1 is MGHRA and CDR2 is YSYEKL in the germline V gene. In DNA form, the CDR3 reads TGCGCCAGCAGCCAAACCGACAGGCCCTACGAGCAGTACTTC. Its protein is CASSQTDRPYEQYF.

This clonotype was found many times. The V and J genes are TRBV29-1 and TRBJ2-1, with a tentative D call TRBD2 (6 bases). Germline CDR1 is SQVTM and CDR2 is ANQGSEA. V was pared by 7 bases and J by 8 bases, with 18 bases between. The CDR3 length is 13 residues. CDR3 DNA sequence: TGCAGCGCCCAAGGGGACTCTAGGGATGAGCAGTTCTTC. This translates into CSAQGDSRDEQFF.

This clonotype occurred many times. V usage is TRBV12-3 or TRBV12-4 and J usage is TRBJ2-2; D call uncertain. V shed 1 base and J shed 4 bases, with 4 bases lying between them. The CDR3 has 13 residues. CDR3 amino acids: CASSLEGTGELFF. CDR3 nucleotide sequence: TGTGCCAGCAGTTTAGAGGGCACCGGGGAGCTGTTTTTT.

This clonotype was seen a handful of times. CDR3: CASSLAIRENTGELFF. DNA of the CDR3: TGCGCCAGCAGCTTGGCCATAAGAGAGAACACCGGGGAGCTGTTTTTT. V and J are TRBV5-1 and TRBJ2-2; D uncertain. The V end lost 0 bases, the J end lost 1 base, and 10 bases lay between the germline ends. The CDR3 runs 16 residues. The germline V gene has CDR1 SGHRS and CDR2 YFSETQ.

In its sample, this clonotype was seen many times. This sequence joins TRBV11-2 and TRBJ1-1; 7 bases fit TRBD1. V lost 2 bases, J lost 7 bases, and 13 bases stayed unmatched. The length of the CDR3 is 16 residues. From germline, CDR1 is SGHAT and CDR2 FQNNGV. The CDR3 DNA follows: TGTGCCAGCAGCTTACCCCCGACAGGGAGATTGGTTGAAGCTTTCTTT. Translation: CASSLPPTGRLVEAFF.

CDR3 sequence reads: CASSFLGGSNTEAFF. The CDR3 coding sequence is TGTGCCAGCAGCTTTCTCGGGGGCTCAAACACTGAAGCTTTCTTT. The rearrangement joins TRBV5-5 to TRBJ1-1; a possible D gene is TRBD1 (6 bases). V was cut by 2 bases and J by 2 bases, with 13 bases left in between. CDR1 SGHKS and CDR2 YYEKEE come from the germline V gene (reference sequence). The CDR3 contains 15 residues.

Ten or more counts support this clonotype. The rearrangement joins TRBV20-1 to TRBJ1-6; possible D gene TRBD1, 5 bases. In germline, CDR1 is DFQATT, CDR2 SNEGSKA (reference sequence). V was pared by 6 bases and J by 6 bases, with 15 bases between. The CDR3 spans 14 residues. The CDR3 spells CSAPTPQGNSPLHF. In nucleotides, the CDR3 is TGCAGTGCCCCAACCCCGCAGGGTAATTCACCCCTCCACTTT.